This T cell receptor beta chain was profiled in a study of radiation and T cells in renal cell carcinoma. This CDR3 spans 15 amino acids. Germline V gene data show CDR1 as SGHRS and CDR2 as YFSETQ. TCRdb's copy holds only in-frame clones and misses some; the assay was immunoSEQ multiplex PCR. The sample holds fewer than 85,000 clones, around 89% seen once. Time point here: blood 4 weeks post-SBRT, at nephrectomy. Sample treatment: 15 Gy SBRT to primary tumor, nephrectomy 4 weeks later. The sequence was obtained from a woman aged 70 to 79 with renal cell carcinoma. V usage is TRBV5-1 and J usage is TRBJ2-5; TRBD1 agrees at 9 bases. The DNA matches TRBJ2-7 better at its end, which makes the J call doubtful. The input for sequencing was blood, taken from a patient whose treatment included radiotherapy and nephrectomy. The CDR3, as DNA: TGCGCCAGCAGATCTTCCGGGACAGGGTTCTACGAGCAGTACTTC. Its protein is CASRSSGTGFYEQYF.